The 23 T cell receptor beta chains listed next were all sequenced from one sample in a study of blood T cell repertoires in COVID-19. The data were produced by immunoSEQ multiplex PCR, yet TCRdb's version contains in-frame clones alone and is incomplete. The table has around 65,000 clones, 65% to 85% seen once. What was sequenced was peripheral blood. The source of these receptors is a woman aged 50 to 60 with active or convalescent COVID-19.

The chain couples TRBV5-1 to TRBJ2-3; D might be TRBD2 (6 bases). The CDR3 contains 13 residues. V lost 0 bases and J 5 bases, leaving 7 bases between the germline ends. Germline values: CDR1 SGHRS, CDR2 YFSETQ. CDR3 loop: CASSLEGGDTQYF. The CDR3 bases are TGCGCCAGCAGCTTGGAGGGAGGAGATACGCAGTATTTT.

This chain connects TRBV15 to TRBJ2-6, with D possibly matching TRBD2 (5 bases). The CDR3 is 14 amino acids. V shed 2 bases and J shed 4 bases, with 6 bases lying between them. Germline values: CDR1 LNHNV, CDR2 YYDKDF (reference sequence). The CDR3 DNA is TGTGCCACCAGCAGAACTAGGGGGGCCAACGTCCTGACTTTC. It yields the protein CATSRTRGANVLTF.

The chain joins TRBV24-1 to TRBJ2-7; TRBD2 might be the D (5 bases). Trimming shortened V by 4 bases and J by 3 bases, and 12 bases separated the two germline ends. Per the germline V gene, CDR1 is KGHDR and CDR2 is SFDVKD. CDR3 length equals 14 residues. CDR3 region: CATSEAGEGYEQYF. The CDR3 nucleotides read TGTGCCACCAGTGAGGCGGGCGAGGGCTACGAGCAGTACTTC.

This clone was seen more than once but under ten times. The V call is TRBV16, the J call TRBJ1-5; no clear D. The CDR3 loop spans 15 amino acids. V was trimmed by 4 bases and J by 0 bases, leaving 10 bases between them. Germline V lookup: CDR1 KGHSY, CDR2 FQNENV. CDR3 residues: CASSPDGDSNQPQHF. As DNA, the CDR3 is TGTGCCAGCAGCCCCGACGGGGATAGCAATCAGCCCCAGCATTTT. Complete variable domain (other parts from reference TRBV16 and TRBJ1-5): GEEVAQTPKHLVRGEGQKAKLYCAPIKGHSYVFWYQQVLKNEFKFLISFQNENVFDETGMPKERFSAKCLPNSPCSLEIQATKLEDSAVYFCASSPDGDSNQPQHFGDGTRLSIL.

The rearrangement uses TRBV30 and TRBJ1-5; weak D call: TRBD1 (5 bases). The CDR3 length is 13 residues. The germline V gene has CDR1 GTSNPN and CDR2 SVGIG (reference sequence). The V end lost 2 bases, the J end lost 4 bases, and 9 bases lay between the germline ends. The CDR3 DNA sequence: TGTGCCTGGAGTTCAGGGAGGAATCAGCCCCAGCATTTT. Its protein is CAWSSGRNQPQHF.

The chain couples TRBV3-1 (or the pseudogene TRBV3-2) to TRBJ2-7, with 14 bases aligning to TRBD2. The CDR3 is 23 residues long. Germline V gene data show CDR1 as LGHDT and CDR2 as YNNKEL (reference sequence). The V and J ends lost 7 bases and 1 base, in that order; junction bases with no gene match: 27. CDR3 amino acids: CASTEECLGSSGTSGRGSYEQYF. In DNA form, the CDR3 reads TGTGCCAGCACCGAAGAATGCCTGGGATCATCCGGGACTAGCGGGAGAGGGTCCTACGAGCAGTACTTC.

This clone has just one count. This chain uses TRBV10-3 with TRBJ1-2, with 9 bases that match TRBD1. CDR1 is ENHRY, CDR2 SYGVKD, per germline. The CDR3 runs to 21 residues. V lost 8 bases to trimming and J lost 4 bases; unmatched junction nucleotides: 29. The CDR3 sequence: CAIAGPQSLTGTGTLGYGYTF. CDR3 bases: TGTGCCATCGCCGGGCCCCAGAGCCTAACCGGGACAGGGACCCTGGGCTATGGCTACACCTTC.

This chain connects TRBV4-1 to TRBJ2-1, with D possibly TRBD1 on 5 matching bases. The CDR3 extends over 17 amino acids. Trimming pared 3 bases from V and 2 bases from J, leaving 17 bases between. Germline CDR1 is MGHRA and CDR2 is YSYEKL. Written as DNA, the CDR3 is TGCGCCAGCAGCCAGTCTTCTAGGGGAAGTACCTACAATGAGCAGTTCTTC. This gives the protein CASSQSSRGSTYNEQFF.

This chain links TRBV4-2 with TRBJ1-1, with D perhaps TRBD1 (6 bases). Trimming removed 6 bases from V and 2 bases from J, with 13 bases in between. Germline values: CDR1 LGHNA, CDR2 YNFKEQ. The CDR3 consists of 14 residues. In DNA, the CDR3 is TGTGCCAGCAGTTTAACAGGGACCAACACTGAAGCTTTCTTT. Translated, it gives CASSLTGTNTEAFF.

The chain carries TRBV19 and TRBJ2-7; 8 bases fit TRBD1. The CDR3 covers 13 residues. Germline-derived CDR1 and CDR2 are LNHDA and SQIVND (reference sequence). J was trimmed by 5 bases and V by 6 bases; bases with no gene match: 6. The CDR3 bases are TGTGCCAGTAGCCGGACAGGGATGAACGAGCAGTACTTC. Translating gives CASSRTGMNEQYF.

The chain couples TRBV11-3 to TRBJ1-1; 7 nucleotides line up with TRBD1. CDR1 and CDR2 from the germline V gene are SGHNT and YENEEA. Trimming cost V 5 bases and J 4 bases; bases outside gene matches: 7. The CDR3 sequence is 14 residues long. The CDR3 DNA reads TGTGCCAGCAGCCCGACCAGGGGGAGCACTGAAGCTTTCTTT. Protein: CASSPTRGSTEAFF.

This clone has just one count. The gene calls are TRBV4-1 and TRBJ1-5, with D perhaps matching TRBD1 (6 bases). The CDR3 spans 14 residues. CDR1 and CDR2 from the germline V gene are MGHRA and YSYEKL. Trimming took 1 base from V and 8 from J, leaving 12 bases between them. The DNA of the CDR3 is TGCGCCAGCAGCCAAGGACAGGTAATCAAGCCCCAGCATTTT. Translation gives CASSQGQVIKPQHF.

The V and J genes are TRBV4-3 and TRBJ2-1; TRBD2 might be the D (6 bases). V shed 4 bases and J shed 0 bases, with 10 bases lying between them. The CDR3 runs 15 residues. Looked up from germline, CDR1 is LGHNA and CDR2 is YSLEER. The CDR3 loop reads CASSPRGSSYNEQFF. In nucleotides, the CDR3 is TGCGCCAGCAGCCCCCGGGGGAGCTCCTACAATGAGCAGTTCTTC.

The V gene is TRBV7-2, the J gene TRBJ2-3, with 10 bases lining up with TRBD2. CDR3 size: 16 residues. The V segment lost 5 bases and the J segment 1 base; nucleotides outside the gene matches: 6. Germline assignment: CDR1 SGHTA and CDR2 FQGNSA. The CDR3 reads CASSVRTSGRTDTQYF. The CDR3 DNA follows: TGTGCCAGCAGCGTTAGGACTAGCGGACGCACAGATACGCAGTATTTT.

The rearrangement links TRBV5-6 to TRBJ2-1; D gene unclear. V shed 1 base and J shed 0 bases, with 11 bases lying between them. The germline gives CDR1 SGHDT, CDR2 YYEEEE. There are 16 residues in the CDR3. This CDR3 is CASSLRRLSSYNEQFF. The CDR3 DNA reads as TGTGCCAGCAGCTTGCGCAGGTTAAGCTCCTACAATGAGCAGTTCTTC.

This chain joins TRBV5-4 and TRBJ1-1; D ambiguous. This CDR3 region has 13 residues. CDR1 is SGHNT, CDR2 YYREEE, per germline (reference sequence). V was cut by 3 bases and J by 2 bases, with 8 bases left in between. This chain's CDR3 is CASSSQVNTEAFF. The CDR3 DNA is TGTGCCAGCAGCTCGCAGGTAAACACTGAAGCTTTCTTT.

This clone occurred a few times. The chain joins TRBV5-1 to TRBJ1-5; TRBD1 is a possible D gene (6 bases). This CDR3 region has 15 residues. Germline-derived CDR1 and CDR2 are SGHRS and YFSETQ. V dropped 4 bases and J dropped 2 bases, with 13 bases sitting between them. The CDR3 DNA reads as TGCGCCAGCAGCCCCCAGGGGATTCGCAATCAGCCCCAGCATTTT. It specifies CASSPQGIRNQPQHF.

This clone turned up a few times. The J gene is TRBJ1-2, the V gene TRBV7-9; D remains unclear. CDR1 and CDR2 (germline): SEHNR, FQNEAQ (reference sequence). The germline V and J ends were trimmed by 1 base and 7 bases, with 7 bases remaining between them. The CDR3 loop spans 12 amino acids. The DNA of the CDR3 is TGTGCCAGCAGCTTAGAGTCGGGTGGCTACACCTTC. It translates to CASSLESGGYTF.

The chain combines TRBV6-5 with TRBJ1-2, with 7 bases aligning to TRBD1. Germline trimming cut 6 bases from V and 5 bases from J; bases unmatched to any gene: 9. Germline V lookup: CDR1 MNHEY, CDR2 SVGAGI. The CDR3 has 14 amino acids. Here the CDR3 reads CASSRLGQEYGYTF. CDR3 coding DNA: TGTGCCAGCAGCCGCCTAGGACAGGAATATGGCTACACCTTC.

V usage is TRBV21-1 and J usage is TRBJ2-3; the D call in the table, TRBD1, was not verified against the DNA. TRBV21-1 is shown as a pseudogene. The CDR3 consists of 16 residues. As DNA, the CDR3 is TGTGCCAGCAGCAAAGCTCGACAGGCAATCACAGATACGCAGTATTTT. This gives the protein CASSKARQAITDTQYF.

The chain carries TRBV11-2 and TRBJ2-1; D gene ambiguous. The CDR3 loop spans 16 amino acids. V was shortened by 0 bases and J by 0 bases, with 9 bases between the two germline ends. Germline V lookup: CDR1 SGHAT, CDR2 FQNNGV. The CDR3 sequence: CASSLDPESSYNEQFF. CDR3 in DNA: TGTGCCAGCAGCTTAGATCCCGAGAGCTCCTACAATGAGCAGTTCTTC.

J is TRBJ2-7 and V is TRBV30; 14 bases match TRBD2. With 1 base clipped from V and 5 bases from J, the junction kept 16 bases outside the gene matches. Germline CDR1 GTSNPN, CDR2 SVGIG (reference sequence). The length of the CDR3 is 19 residues. DNA of the CDR3: TGTGCCTGGAGTGCCGGGACTAGCGGGAGCTCGGTATTTCTGGACGAGCAGTACTTC. Encoded protein: CAWSAGTSGSSVFLDEQYF.

In this sample, this clone turned up once. The V call is TRBV4-1, the J call TRBJ1-5, with TRBD1 matching 8 bases. Per the germline V gene, CDR1 is MGHRA and CDR2 is YSYEKL. After removal of 1 base from V and 7 bases from J, the junction contained 9 bases not matched to a gene. The CDR3 consists of 16 residues. The CDR3 bases are TGCGCCAGCAGCCAAGGGGACAGGCCTTCGGACCAGCCCCAGCATTTT. Amino acids: CASSQGDRPSDQPQHF.